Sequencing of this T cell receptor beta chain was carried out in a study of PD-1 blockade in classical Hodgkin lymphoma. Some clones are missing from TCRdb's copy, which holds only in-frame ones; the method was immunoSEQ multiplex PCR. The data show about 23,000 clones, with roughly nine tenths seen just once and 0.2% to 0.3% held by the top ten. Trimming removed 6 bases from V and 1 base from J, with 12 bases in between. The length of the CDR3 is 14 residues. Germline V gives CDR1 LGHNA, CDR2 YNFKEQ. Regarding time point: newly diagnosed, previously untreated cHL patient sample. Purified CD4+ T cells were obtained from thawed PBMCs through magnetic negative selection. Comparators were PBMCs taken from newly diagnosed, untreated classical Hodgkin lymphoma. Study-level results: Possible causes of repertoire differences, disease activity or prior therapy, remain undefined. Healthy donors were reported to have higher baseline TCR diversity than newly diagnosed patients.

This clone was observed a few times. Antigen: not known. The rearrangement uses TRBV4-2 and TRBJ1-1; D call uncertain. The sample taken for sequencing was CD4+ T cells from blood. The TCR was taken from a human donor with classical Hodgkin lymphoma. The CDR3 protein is CASRTGPSNTEAFF. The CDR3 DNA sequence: TGTGCCAGCAGGACTGGGCCGTCGAACACTGAAGCTTTCTTT.